The clone carrying this T cell receptor beta chain was seen only once. This CDR3 has 16 amino acids. This sample was taken from a study of blood T cell repertoires in COVID-19. The study assigned cohorts using participant-reported clinical history. Original processing notes: Estimated nucleated cell counts came from reference gene primer amplification. Data came from immunoSEQ multiplex PCR; TCRdb stores just in-frame clones and leaves some out. For V, J and clone size, that table is used; D and trimming come from the DNA. The sample lists more than 350,000 clones; roughly 84% were seen once. This clonotype was sampled from a woman aged 18-29 years who had been exposed to COVID-19. Sequenced: PBMCs or T cells enriched from blood (not recorded which). The chain employs TRBV21-1 and TRBJ1-2. TRBV21-1 constitutes a pseudogene. CDR3 residues: CASSLPSSANDYGYTF. As DNA, the CDR3 is TGTGCCAGCAGCCTGCCCTCGTCAGCGAATGACTATGGCTACACCTTC.